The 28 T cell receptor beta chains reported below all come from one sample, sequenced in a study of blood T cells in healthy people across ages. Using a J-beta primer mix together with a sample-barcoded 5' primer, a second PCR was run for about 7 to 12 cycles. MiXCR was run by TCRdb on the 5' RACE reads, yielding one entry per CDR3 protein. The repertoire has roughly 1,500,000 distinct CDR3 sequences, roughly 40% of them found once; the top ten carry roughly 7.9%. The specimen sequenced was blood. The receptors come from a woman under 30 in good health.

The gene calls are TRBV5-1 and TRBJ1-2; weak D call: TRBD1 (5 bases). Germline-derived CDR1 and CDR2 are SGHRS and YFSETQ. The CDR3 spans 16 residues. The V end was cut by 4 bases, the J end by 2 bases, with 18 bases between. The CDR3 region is CASSPGTLVGNYGYTF. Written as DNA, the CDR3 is TGCGCCAGCAGCCCGGGGACTCTCGTGGGGAACTATGGCTACACCTTC.

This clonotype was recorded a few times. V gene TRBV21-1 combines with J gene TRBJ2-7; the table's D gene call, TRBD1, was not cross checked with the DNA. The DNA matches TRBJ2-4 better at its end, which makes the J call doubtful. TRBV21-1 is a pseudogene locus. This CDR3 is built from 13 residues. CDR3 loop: CARINTVKNIQYF. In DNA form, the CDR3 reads TGTGCCAGAATAAACACTGTCAAAAACATTCAGTACTTC.

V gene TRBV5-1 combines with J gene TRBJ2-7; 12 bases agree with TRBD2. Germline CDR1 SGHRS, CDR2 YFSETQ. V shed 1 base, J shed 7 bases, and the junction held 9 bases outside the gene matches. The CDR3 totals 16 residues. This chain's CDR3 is CASSLPSSGGANEQYF. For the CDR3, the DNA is TGCGCCAGCAGCTTGCCTTCTAGCGGGGGGGCCAATGAGCAGTACTTC.

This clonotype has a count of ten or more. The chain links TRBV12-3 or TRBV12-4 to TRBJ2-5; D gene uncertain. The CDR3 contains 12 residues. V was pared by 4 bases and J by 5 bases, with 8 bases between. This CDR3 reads CASSSPAETQYF. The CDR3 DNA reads TGTGCCAGCAGTTCGCCAGCTGAGACCCAGTACTTC.

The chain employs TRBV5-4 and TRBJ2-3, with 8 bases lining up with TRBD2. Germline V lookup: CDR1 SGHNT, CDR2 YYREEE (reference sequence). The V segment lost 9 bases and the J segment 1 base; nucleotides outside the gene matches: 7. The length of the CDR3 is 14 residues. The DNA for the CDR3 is TGTGCCACGAATCCGGGAGGGGGCACAGATACGCAGTATTTT. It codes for CATNPGGGTDTQYF.

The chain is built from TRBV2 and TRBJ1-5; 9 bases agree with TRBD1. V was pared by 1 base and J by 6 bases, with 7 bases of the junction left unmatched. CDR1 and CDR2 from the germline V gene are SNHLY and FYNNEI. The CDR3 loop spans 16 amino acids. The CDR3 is CASSEERTGVAQPQHF. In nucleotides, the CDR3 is TGTGCCAGCAGTGAAGAAAGGACAGGGGTGGCTCAGCCCCAGCATTTT.

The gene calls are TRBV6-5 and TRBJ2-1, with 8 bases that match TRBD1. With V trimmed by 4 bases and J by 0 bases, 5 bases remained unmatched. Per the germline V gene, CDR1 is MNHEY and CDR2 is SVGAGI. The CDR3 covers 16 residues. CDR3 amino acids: CASSSTGGSSYNEQFF. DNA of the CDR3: TGTGCCAGCAGTTCAACAGGGGGGAGCTCCTACAATGAGCAGTTCTTC.

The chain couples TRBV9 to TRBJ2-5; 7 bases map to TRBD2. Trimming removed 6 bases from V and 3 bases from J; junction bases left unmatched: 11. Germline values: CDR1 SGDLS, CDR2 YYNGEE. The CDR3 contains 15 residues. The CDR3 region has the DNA TGTGCCAGCAACGGTCTCGGAGCGGGGAAAGAGACCCAGTACTTC. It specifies CASNGLGAGKETQYF.

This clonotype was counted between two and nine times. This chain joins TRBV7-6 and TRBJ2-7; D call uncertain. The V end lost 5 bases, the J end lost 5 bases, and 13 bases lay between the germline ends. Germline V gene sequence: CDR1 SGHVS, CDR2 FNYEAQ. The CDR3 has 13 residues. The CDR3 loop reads CASSASWGNEQYF. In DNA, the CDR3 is TGTGCCAGCAGCGCCTCGTGGGGTAACGAGCAGTACTTC. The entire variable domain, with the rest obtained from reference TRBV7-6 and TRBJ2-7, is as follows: GAGVSQSPRYKVTKRGQDVALRCDPISGHVSLYWYRQALGQGPEFLTYFNYEAQQDKSGLPNDRFSAERPEGSISTLTIQRTEQRDSAMYRCASSASWGNEQYFGPGTRLTVT.

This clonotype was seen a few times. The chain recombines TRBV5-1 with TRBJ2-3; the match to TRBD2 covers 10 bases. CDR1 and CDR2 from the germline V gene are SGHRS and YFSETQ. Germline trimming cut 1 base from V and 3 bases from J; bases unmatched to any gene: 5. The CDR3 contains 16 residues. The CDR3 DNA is TGCGCCAGCAGCTTGATGACTAGCGGGTCAACAGATACGCAGTATTTT. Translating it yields CASSLMTSGSTDTQYF. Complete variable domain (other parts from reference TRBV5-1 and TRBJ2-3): KAGVTQTPRYLIKTRGQQVTLSCSPISGHRSVSWYQQTPGQGLQFLFEYFSETQRNKGNFPGRFSGRQFSNSRSEMNVSTLELGDSALYLCASSLMTSGSTDTQYFGPGTRLTVL.

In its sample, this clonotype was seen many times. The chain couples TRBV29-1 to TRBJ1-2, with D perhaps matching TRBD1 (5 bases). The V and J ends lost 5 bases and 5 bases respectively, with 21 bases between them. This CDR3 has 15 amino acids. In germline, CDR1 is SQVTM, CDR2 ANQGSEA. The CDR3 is CSVWGTDKRAYGYTF. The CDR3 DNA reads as TGCAGCGTTTGGGGGACGGATAAAAGGGCGTATGGCTACACCTTC.

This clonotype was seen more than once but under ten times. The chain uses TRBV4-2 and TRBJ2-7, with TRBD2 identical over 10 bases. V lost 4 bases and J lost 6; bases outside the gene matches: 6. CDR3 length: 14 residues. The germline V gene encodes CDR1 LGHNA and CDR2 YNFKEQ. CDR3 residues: CASSREGLASEQYF. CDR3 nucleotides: TGTGCCAGCAGCCGGGAGGGACTAGCGAGCGAGCAGTACTTC.

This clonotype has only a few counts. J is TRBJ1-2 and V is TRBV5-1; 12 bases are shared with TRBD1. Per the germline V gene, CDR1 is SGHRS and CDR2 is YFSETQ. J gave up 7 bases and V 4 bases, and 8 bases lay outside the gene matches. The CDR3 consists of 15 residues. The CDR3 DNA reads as TGCGCCAGCAGCCCCGGGACAGGGGGCGCGATTGGCTACACCTTC. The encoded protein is CASSPGTGGAIGYTF.

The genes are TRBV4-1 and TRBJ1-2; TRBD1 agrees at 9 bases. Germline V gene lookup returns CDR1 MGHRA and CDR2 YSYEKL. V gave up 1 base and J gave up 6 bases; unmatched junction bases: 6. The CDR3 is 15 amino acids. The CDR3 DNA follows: TGCGCCAGCAGCCAAGGATCACAGGGGGCTAATGGCTACACCTTC. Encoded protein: CASSQGSQGANGYTF.

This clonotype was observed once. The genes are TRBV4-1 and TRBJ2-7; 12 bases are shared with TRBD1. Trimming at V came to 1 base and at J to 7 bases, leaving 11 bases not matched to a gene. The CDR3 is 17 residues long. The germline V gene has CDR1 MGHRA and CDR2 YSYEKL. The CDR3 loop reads CASSQGRGTGGYNEQYF. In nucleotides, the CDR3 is TGCGCCAGCAGCCAAGGACGTGGGACAGGGGGCTACAATGAGCAGTACTTC.

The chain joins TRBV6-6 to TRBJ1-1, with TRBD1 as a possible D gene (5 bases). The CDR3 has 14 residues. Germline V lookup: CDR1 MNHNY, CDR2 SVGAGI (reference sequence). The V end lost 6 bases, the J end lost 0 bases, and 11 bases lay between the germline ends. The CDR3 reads CASRISGLNTEAFF. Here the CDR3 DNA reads TGTGCCAGCAGGATATCAGGGTTGAACACTGAAGCTTTCTTT.

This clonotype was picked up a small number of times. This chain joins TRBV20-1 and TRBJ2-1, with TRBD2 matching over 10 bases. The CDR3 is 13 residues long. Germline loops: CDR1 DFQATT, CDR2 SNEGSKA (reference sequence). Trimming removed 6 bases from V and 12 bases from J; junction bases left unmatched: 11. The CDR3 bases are TGCAGTGCAGGACTAGCGGAGGTAGGCGGGCAGTTCTTC. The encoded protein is CSAGLAEVGGQFF.

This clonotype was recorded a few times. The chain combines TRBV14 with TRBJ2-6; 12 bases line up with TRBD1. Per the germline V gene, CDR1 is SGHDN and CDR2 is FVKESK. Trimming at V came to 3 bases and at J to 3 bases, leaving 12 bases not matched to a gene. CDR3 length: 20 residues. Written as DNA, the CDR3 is TGTGCCAGCAGCCAGGACCTTGGGACAGGGGGCGAATTTGGGGCCAACGTCCTGACTTTC. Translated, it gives CASSQDLGTGGEFGANVLTF.

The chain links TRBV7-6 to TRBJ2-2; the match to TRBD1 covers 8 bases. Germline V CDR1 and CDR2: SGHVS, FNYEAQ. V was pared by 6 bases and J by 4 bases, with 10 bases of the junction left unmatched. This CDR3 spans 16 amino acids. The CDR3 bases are TGTGCCAGCAGTATTTTCGGGACAGGAGGCACCGGGGAGCTGTTTTTT. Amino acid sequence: CASSIFGTGGTGELFF.

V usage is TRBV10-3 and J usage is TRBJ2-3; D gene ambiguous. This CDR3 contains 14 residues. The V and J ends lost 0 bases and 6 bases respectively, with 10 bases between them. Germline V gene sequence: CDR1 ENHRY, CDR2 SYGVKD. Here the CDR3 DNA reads TGTGCCATCAGTGAGTCGGGGAAGGGCGATACGCAGTATTTT. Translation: CAISESGKGDTQYF.

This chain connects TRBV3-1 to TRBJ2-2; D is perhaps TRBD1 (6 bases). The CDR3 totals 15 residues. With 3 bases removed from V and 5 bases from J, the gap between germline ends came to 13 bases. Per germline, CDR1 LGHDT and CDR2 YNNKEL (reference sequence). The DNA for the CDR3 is TGTGCCAGCAGCCATCGGACAGTGGGAACCGGGGAGCTGTTTTTT. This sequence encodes CASSHRTVGTGELFF.

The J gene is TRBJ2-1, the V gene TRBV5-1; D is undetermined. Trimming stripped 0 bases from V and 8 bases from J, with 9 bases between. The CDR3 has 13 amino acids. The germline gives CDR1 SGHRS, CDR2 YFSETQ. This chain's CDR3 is CASSLESGYEQFF. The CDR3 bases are TGCGCCAGCAGCTTGGAATCTGGGTATGAGCAGTTCTTC. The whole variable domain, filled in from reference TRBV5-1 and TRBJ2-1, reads KAGVTQTPRYLIKTRGQQVTLSCSPISGHRSVSWYQQTPGQGLQFLFEYFSETQRNKGNFPGRFSGRQFSNSRSEMNVSTLELGDSALYLCASSLESGYEQFFGPGTRLTVL.

The CDR3, as DNA: TGCAGTGCTAGAGATCTCCCGGGACTAGGGCGGGCAGATACGCAGTATTTT. Protein product: CSARDLPGLGRADTQYF. The chain couples TRBV20-1 to TRBJ2-3; 8 bases fit TRBD2. The CDR3 loop spans 17 amino acids. Germline CDR1 and CDR2: DFQATT and SNEGSKA (reference sequence). Unmatched junction bases numbered 12, after V lost 0 bases and J lost 4 bases.

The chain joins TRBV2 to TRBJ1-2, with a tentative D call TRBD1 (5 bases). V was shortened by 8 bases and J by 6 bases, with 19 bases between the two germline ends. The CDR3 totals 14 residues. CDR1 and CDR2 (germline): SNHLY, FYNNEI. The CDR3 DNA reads TGTGCCAGCGGGGACGGCTTCAGTGTCAATGGCTACACCTTC. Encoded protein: CASGDGFSVNGYTF.

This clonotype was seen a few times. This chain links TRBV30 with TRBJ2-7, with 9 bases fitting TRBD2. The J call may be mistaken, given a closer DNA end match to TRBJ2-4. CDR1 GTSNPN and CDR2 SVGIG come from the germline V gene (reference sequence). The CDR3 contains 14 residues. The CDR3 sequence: CARGLAGSGNIQYF. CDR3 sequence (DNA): TGTGCCCGCGGTCTAGCGGGGTCGGGGAACATTCAGTACTTC.

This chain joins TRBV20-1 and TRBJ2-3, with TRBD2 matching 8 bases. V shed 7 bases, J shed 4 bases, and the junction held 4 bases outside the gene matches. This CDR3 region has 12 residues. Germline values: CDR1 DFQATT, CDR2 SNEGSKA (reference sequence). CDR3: CSDQRGPDTQYF. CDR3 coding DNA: TGCAGTGACCAGCGGGGGCCAGATACGCAGTATTTT.

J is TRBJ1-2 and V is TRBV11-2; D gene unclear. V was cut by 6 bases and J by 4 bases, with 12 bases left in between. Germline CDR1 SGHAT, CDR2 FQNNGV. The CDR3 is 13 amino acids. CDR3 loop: CASSEDGSYGYTF. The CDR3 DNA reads TGTGCCAGCAGTGAGGACGGATCCTATGGCTACACCTTC.

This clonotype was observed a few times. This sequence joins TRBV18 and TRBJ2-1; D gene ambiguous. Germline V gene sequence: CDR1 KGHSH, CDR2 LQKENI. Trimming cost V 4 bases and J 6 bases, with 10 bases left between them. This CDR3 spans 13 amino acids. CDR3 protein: CASSQSHTNEQFF. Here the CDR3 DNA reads TGTGCCAGCTCACAAAGCCATACCAATGAGCAGTTCTTC.